These T cell receptor beta chains were read from a single sample in a study of blood T cell repertoires in COVID-19. TCRdb's table, derived via immunoSEQ multiplex PCR, lists solely in-frame clones and lacks some. Of tens of thousands of clones detected, approximately 79% appear once; the ten largest clones hold 5% to 6.5%. Sequencing was done on a sample of peripheral blood. Every receptor here comes from a woman in her sixties with acute or convalescent COVID-19. The CDR3 runs from the conserved cysteine through the conserved F or W. Each record gives: V gene, J gene, D gene, clone size, CDR3 DNA, CDR3 protein. The D gene is left open where the match is weak. Rows may omit the clone size; those that give it use once, few, many or a size class.

TRBV7-2	TRBJ2-7	-	few	TGTGCCAGCAGGCCCGCGGGGATAGGATTCTCCTACGAGCAGTACTTC	CASRPAGIGFSYEQYF
TRBV5-4	TRBJ2-2	TRBD2	-	TGTGCCAGCAGCCGGGACTACCAGACCGGGGAGCTGTTTTTT	CASSRDYQTGELFF
TRBV5-1	TRBJ1-6	-	-	TGCGCCAGCAGCTTGTCGGGCGGGGCACGTTATAATTCACCCCTCCACTTT	CASSLSGGARYNSPLHF
TRBV30	TRBJ1-2	-	-	TGTGCCTGGAACAGGGCTAACTATGGCTACACCTTC	CAWNRANYGYTF
TRBV27	TRBJ2-1	-	many	TGTGCCAGCAGTACGAATACAGGGATGAGGGATGAGCAGTTCTTC	CASSTNTGMRDEQFF
TRBV19	TRBJ2-7	TRBD1	-	TGTGCCAGTAGTTCTACCGGGACAGGCGCCTACGAGCAGTACTTC	CASSSTGTGAYEQYF
TRBV19	TRBJ1-1	TRBD1	-	TGTGCCAGTAGTCCGGGGACAGGGAACACTGAAGCTTTCTTT	CASSPGTGNTEAFF
TRBV7-8	TRBJ2-3	TRBD2	-	TGTGCCAGCAGCTTAGGAAGGACTAGCGGGGGGTCAGATACGCAGTATTTT	CASSLGRTSGGSDTQYF
TRBV6-1	TRBJ1-4	TRBD1	-	TGTGCCAGCAGTGAAGGAGGGGGCAGAATTGAAAAACTGTTTTTT	CASSEGGGRIEKLFF
TRBV7-3	TRBJ2-5	-	-	TGTGCCAGTGGACCCGTCTTAGGGGCCCAGTACTTC	CASGPVLGAQYF
TRBV16	TRBJ1-1	-	-	TGTGCCAGCATCCTGACCCGGGGGAACACTGAAGCTTTCTTT	CASILTRGNTEAFF
TRBV6-5	TRBJ1-1	-	-	TGTGCCAGCAAAGACATGAACACTGAAGCTTTCTTT	CASKDMNTEAFF
TRBV5-1	TRBJ1-2	TRBD1	-	TGCGCCAGCGGGGGCTCAGGGGGCGGCTATGGCTACACCTTC	CASGGSGGGYGYTF
TRBV4-2	TRBJ2-6	TRBD1	-	TGTGCCAGCAGCCAAGATGGGACAGGATACTCTGGGGCCAACGTCCTGACTTTC	CASSQDGTGYSGANVLTF
TRBV9	TRBJ1-6	-	-	TGTGCCAGCAGCGTAGGACAGGATAATTCACCCCTCCACTTT	CASSVGQDNSPLHF
TRBV14	TRBJ2-5	-	-	TGTGCCAGCAGCCAAGGAGGGACATTGGGGGAGACCCAGTACTTC	CASSQGGTLGETQYF
TRBV28	TRBJ2-7	-	-	TGTGCCAGCACTCTTGAGGGGGAGAGCTCCTACGAGCAGTACTTC	CASTLEGESSYEQYF
TRBV27	TRBJ2-7	-	-	TGTGCCAGCAGTCTGACAGAGCCTGACGAGCAGTACTTC	CASSLTEPDEQYF
TRBV3-1/TRBV3-2	TRBJ1-1	TRBD1	few	TGTGCCAGCAGCCCGGGACAGGGGGGCACTGAAGCTTTCTTT	CASSPGQGGTEAFF
TRBV6-1	TRBJ1-5	-	few	TGTGCCAGCAGTGAAAGCATCGGTAGCAATCAGCCCCAGCATTTT	CASSESIGSNQPQHF
TRBV13	TRBJ2-5	TRBD2	-	TGTGCCAGCAGCTTAAGGCGGGGGGGCGATGAGACCCAGTACTTC	CASSLRRGGDETQYF
TRBV5-1	TRBJ2-2	-	-	TGCGCCAGCAACCCGGGGCAGGGAGGAATAAATGCCGGGGAGCTGTTTTTT	CASNPGQGGINAGELFF
TRBV2	TRBJ2-7	-	-	TGTGCCAGCACGGGGGGCGCGGTCTACGAGCAGTACTTC	CASTGGAVYEQYF
TRBV12-3/TRBV12-4	TRBJ1-3	-	once	TGTGCCAGCAGTCCCCGCTCTGGAAACACCATATATTTT	CASSPRSGNTIYF
TRBV24-1	TRBJ1-2	-	-	TGTGCCACCAGTCGCGCGGAGGGCTATGGCTACACCTTC	CATSRAEGYGYTF
TRBV27	TRBJ1-1	-	few	TGTGCCAGCAGTTTACTTTTGAACACTGAAGCTTTCTTT	CASSLLLNTEAFF
TRBV24-1	TRBJ2-3	TRBD1	-	TGTGCCACGGGGGAGACAGGGGTCGCAGATACGCAGTATTTT	CATGETGVADTQYF
TRBV6-2/TRBV6-3	TRBJ1-1	-	-	TGTGCCAGCAGTTACGGTCGGGAAGCTTTCTTT	CASSYGREAFF
TRBV2	TRBJ1-6	-	-	TGTGCCAGCCTCAGGGACTTGGGTTCACCCCTCCACTTT	CASLRDLGSPLHF
TRBV5-4	TRBJ1-2	-	-	TGTGCCAGTAGTACGAGGGAGATCTATGGCTACACCTTC	CASSTREIYGYTF
TRBV7-9	TRBJ2-2	TRBD2	few	TGTGCCAGCAGTGCCGGGACTAGCGGTATCACCGGGGAGCTGTTTTTT	CASSAGTSGITGELFF
TRBV28	TRBJ2-5	TRBD1	-	TGTGCCAGCAGTTTAGGGACAGACCAAGAGACCCAGTACTTC	CASSLGTDQETQYF
TRBV24-1	TRBJ2-1	-	few	TGTGCCACCAGTGATTTTTCAAATGAGCAGTTCTTC	CATSDFSNEQFF
TRBV12-3/TRBV12-4	TRBJ2-5	-	-	TGTGCCAGCAGTTTTCAGGGGACCCAGTACTTC	CASSFQGTQYF
TRBV20-1	TRBJ2-5	-	-	TGCAGTGCTACCGGCCAAGAGACCCAGTACTTC	CSATGQETQYF
TRBV6-6	TRBJ2-7	-	once	TGTGCCAGCACGATTGACGGGTCCTACGAGCAGTACTTC	CASTIDGSYEQYF
TRBV3-1/TRBV3-2	TRBJ2-1	-	once	TGTGCCAGCAGCCAAGCGGTAACTTCCTACAATGAGCAGTTCTTC	CASSQAVTSYNEQFF
TRBV28	TRBJ1-1	-	-	TGTGCCAGCGGGTTGAAATCGGGACACTTCACTGAAGCTTTCTTT	CASGLKSGHFTEAFF
TRBV5-1	TRBJ1-2	-	-	TGCGCCAGCAGCTTGGCCCGAGGTAGCGACTATGGCTACACCTTC	CASSLARGSDYGYTF
TRBV6-6	TRBJ1-2	TRBD1	-	TGTGCCAGCAGGACAGGGGACTATGGCTACACCTTC	CASRTGDYGYTF
TRBV5-6	TRBJ2-3	TRBD2	-	TGTGCCAGCAGCTTCCTCGGGACTAGCGGCACAGATACGCAGTATTTT	CASSFLGTSGTDTQYF
TRBV29-1	TRBJ1-2	-	-	TGCAGCGTGGACTCCTCGGGGGGCTACACCTTC	CSVDSSGGYTF
TRBV6-5	TRBJ2-1	-	few	TGTGCCAGCAGTCCTCAGGGCTCCTACAATGAGCAGTTCTTC	CASSPQGSYNEQFF
TRBV19	TRBJ2-1	TRBD2	-	TGTGCCAGTAGTATAGGACTAGCGGGCAACAATGAGCAGTTCTTC	CASSIGLAGNNEQFF
TRBV13	TRBJ2-7	-	-	TGTGCCAGCAGCTCCCTGGGAGTATCCTACGAGCAGTACTTC	CASSSLGVSYEQYF
TRBV11-2	TRBJ2-1	TRBD1	medium-sized	TGTGCCAGCAGCTTAGGCTATGGGGGACAGGGCCACAATGAGCAGTTCTTC	CASSLGYGGQGHNEQFF
TRBV27	TRBJ2-7	TRBD1	-	TGTGCCAGCAGACGGACAGGGTGGGGCGAGCAGTACTTC	CASRRTGWGEQYF
TRBV28	TRBJ2-7	-	once	TGTGCCAGCAGATTGCAGGGGGGATACGAGCAGTACTTC	CASRLQGGYEQYF
TRBV28	TRBJ2-1	-	-	TGTGCCAGCAGGGGGGCATACAATGAGCAGTTCTTC	CASRGAYNEQFF
TRBV5-1	TRBJ2-1	TRBD2	-	TGCGCCAGCAGTCCCGGGACTAGCGACAATGAGCAGTTCTTC	CASSPGTSDNEQFF
TRBV10-3	TRBJ2-2	-	-	TGTGCCATCGGCCAGGACTTGATGGTAACCGGGGAGCTGTTTTTT	CAIGQDLMVTGELFF